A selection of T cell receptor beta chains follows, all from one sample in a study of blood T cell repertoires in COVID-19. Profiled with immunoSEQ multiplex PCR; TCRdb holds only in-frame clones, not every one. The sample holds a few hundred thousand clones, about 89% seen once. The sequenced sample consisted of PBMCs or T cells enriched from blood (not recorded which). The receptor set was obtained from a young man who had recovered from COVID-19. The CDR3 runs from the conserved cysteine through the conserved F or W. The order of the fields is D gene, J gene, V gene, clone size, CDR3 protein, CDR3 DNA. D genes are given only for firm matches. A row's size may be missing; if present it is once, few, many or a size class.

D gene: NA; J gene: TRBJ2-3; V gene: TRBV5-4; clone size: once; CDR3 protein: CASSEQGFGTDTQYF; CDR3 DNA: TGTGCCAGCAGCGAGCAGGGGTTTGGCACAGATACGCAGTATTTT
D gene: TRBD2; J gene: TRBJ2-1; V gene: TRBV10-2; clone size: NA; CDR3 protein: CASSEWRGYYNEQFF; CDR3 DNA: TGCGCCAGCAGTGAGTGGCGGGGGTACTACAATGAGCAGTTCTTC
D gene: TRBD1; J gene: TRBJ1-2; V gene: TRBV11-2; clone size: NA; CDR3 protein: CASSLSGGNYGYTF; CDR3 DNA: TGTGCCAGCAGCTTGTCAGGGGGAAACTATGGCTACACCTTC
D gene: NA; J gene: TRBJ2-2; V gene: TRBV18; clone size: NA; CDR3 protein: CASSPPNTVYTGELFF; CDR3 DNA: TGTGCCAGCTCACCACCGAACACAGTCTACACCGGGGAGCTGTTTTTT
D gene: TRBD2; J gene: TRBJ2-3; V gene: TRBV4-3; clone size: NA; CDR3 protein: CASSQLAGGADTQYF; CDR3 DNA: TGCGCCAGCAGCCAGCTAGCGGGGGGGGCAGATACGCAGTATTTT
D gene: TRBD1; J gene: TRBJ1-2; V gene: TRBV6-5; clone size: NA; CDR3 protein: CASSYRQGKSNYGYTF; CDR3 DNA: TGTGCCAGCAGTTACCGACAGGGGAAATCTAACTATGGCTACACCTTC
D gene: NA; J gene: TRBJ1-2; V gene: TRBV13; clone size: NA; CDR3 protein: CASSLGTTGGYGYTF; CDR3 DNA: TGTGCCAGCAGCCTCGGGACGACAGGAGGCTATGGCTACACCTTC
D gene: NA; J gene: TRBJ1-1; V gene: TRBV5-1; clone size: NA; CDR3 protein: CASSLQTGLDTEAFF; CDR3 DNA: TGCGCCAGCAGCCTGCAGACGGGGTTGGACACTGAAGCTTTCTTT
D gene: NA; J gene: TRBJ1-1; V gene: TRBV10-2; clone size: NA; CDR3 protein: CASTGGMNTEAFF; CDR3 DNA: TGCGCCAGCACGGGGGGCATGAACACTGAAGCTTTCTTT
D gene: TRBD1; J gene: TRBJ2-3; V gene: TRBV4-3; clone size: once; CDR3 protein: CASSHASRTGDSTDTQYF; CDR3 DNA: TGCGCCAGCAGCCACGCTTCTCGAACAGGGGACAGCACAGATACGCAGTATTTT
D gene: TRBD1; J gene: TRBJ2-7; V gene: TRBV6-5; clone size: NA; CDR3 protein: CASSYSGTGVDEQYF; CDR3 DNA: TGTGCCAGCAGTTATAGTGGGACAGGGGTTGACGAGCAGTACTTC
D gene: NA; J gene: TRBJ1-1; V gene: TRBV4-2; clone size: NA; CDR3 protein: CASSHQQGPAAFF; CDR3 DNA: TGTGCCAGCAGCCACCAACAGGGCCCCGCAGCTTTCTTT
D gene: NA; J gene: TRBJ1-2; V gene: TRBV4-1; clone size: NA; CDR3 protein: CASSQDSGGGGGYTF; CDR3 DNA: TGCGCCAGCAGCCAAGATTCGGGCGGGGGAGGGGGCTACACCTTC
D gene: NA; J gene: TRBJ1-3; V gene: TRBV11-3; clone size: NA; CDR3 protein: CASSSWNRDTIYF; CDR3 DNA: TGTGCCAGCAGCTCCTGGAACCGGGACACCATATATTTT
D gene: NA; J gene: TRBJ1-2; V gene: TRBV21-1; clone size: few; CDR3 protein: CASRGSGQKYGYTF; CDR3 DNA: TGTGCCAGCCGGGGATCGGGACAGAAGTATGGCTACACCTTC
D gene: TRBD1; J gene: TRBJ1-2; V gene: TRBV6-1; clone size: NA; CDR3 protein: CASSETGTAKGYTF; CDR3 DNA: TGTGCCAGCAGTGAGACGGGGACAGCTAAGGGCTACACCTTC
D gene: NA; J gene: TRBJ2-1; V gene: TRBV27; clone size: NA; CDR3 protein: CASSQGQHTGGQFF; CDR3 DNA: TGTGCCAGCAGTCAAGGACAGCACACCGGTGGGCAGTTCTTC
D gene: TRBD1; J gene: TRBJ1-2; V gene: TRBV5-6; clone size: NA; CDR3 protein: CASSYDRDNGYTF; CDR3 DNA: TGTGCCAGCAGCTATGACAGGGATAATGGCTACACCTTC
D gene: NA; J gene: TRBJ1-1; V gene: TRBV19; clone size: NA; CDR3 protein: CASIFGSEAFF; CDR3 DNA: TGTGCCAGTATCTTTGGCTCTGAAGCTTTCTTT
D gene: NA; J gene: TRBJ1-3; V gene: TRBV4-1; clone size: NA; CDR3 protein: CASSHPRDTRVTGNTIYF; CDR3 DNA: TGCGCCAGCAGCCATCCCCGGGACACGAGGGTTACTGGAAACACCATATATTTT
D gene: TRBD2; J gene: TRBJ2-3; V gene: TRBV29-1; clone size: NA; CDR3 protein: CSVERRTSGGKGTDTQYF; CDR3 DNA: TGCAGCGTTGAACGTCGGACTAGCGGGGGTAAGGGCACAGATACGCAGTATTTT
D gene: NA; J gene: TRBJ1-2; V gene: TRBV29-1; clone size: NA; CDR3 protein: CSVDLRGGYSNYGYTF; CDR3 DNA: TGCAGCGTTGATCTGAGGGGGGGTTATTCTAACTATGGCTACACCTTC
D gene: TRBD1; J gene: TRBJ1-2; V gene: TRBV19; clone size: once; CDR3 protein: CASTAGTGNWGYTF; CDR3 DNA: TGTGCCAGTACAGCCGGGACAGGGAATTGGGGCTACACCTTC
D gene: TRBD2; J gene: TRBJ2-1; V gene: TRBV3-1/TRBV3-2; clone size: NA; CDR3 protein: CASSQVGLAGPIAYNEQFF; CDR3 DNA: TGTGCCAGCAGCCAAGTCGGACTAGCGGGCCCCATTGCCTACAATGAGCAGTTCTTC
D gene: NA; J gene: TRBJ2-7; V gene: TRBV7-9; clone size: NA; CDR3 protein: CASSLDQTPYEQYF; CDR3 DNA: TGTGCCAGCAGCTTAGACCAAACTCCCTACGAGCAGTACTTC
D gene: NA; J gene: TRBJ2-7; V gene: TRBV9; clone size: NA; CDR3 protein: CASSVTQVGEQYF; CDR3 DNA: TGTGCCAGCAGCGTCACCCAGGTTGGCGAGCAGTACTTC
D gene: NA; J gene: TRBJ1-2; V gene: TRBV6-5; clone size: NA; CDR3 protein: CASSYLQGSAGYTF; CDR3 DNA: TGTGCCAGCAGTTACCTTCAGGGGTCGGCTGGCTACACCTTC
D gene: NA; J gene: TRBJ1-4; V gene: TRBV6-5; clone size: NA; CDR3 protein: CASRRQENEKLFF; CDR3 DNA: TGTGCCAGCAGACGACAGGAGAATGAAAAACTGTTTTTT
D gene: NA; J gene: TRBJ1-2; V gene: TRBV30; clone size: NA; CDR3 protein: CAWRTGIYGYTF; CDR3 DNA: TGTGCCTGGAGAACCGGGATCTATGGCTACACCTTC
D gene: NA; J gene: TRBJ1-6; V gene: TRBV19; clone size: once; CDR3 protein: CASSIRKGEGSPLHF; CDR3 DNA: TGTGCCAGTAGTATTCGGAAGGGGGAAGGGTCACCCCTCCACTTT
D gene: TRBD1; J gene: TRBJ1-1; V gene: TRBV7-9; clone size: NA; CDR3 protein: CASTDRGVLNTEAFF; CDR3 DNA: TGTGCCAGCACCGACAGGGGAGTTTTAAACACTGAAGCTTTCTTT
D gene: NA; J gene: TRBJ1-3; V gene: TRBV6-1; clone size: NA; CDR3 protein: CASSEAGGVGNTIYF; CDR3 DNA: TGTGCCAGCAGTGAAGCTGGGGGGGTGGGAAACACCATATATTTT
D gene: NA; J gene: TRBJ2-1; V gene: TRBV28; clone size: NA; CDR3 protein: CASSSSGHPGNEQFF; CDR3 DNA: TGTGCCAGCAGTTCATCGGGACACCCGGGAAATGAGCAGTTCTTC
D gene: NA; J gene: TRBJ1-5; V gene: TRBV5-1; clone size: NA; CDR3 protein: CASSEGGNQPQHF; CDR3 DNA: TGCGCCAGCAGCGAGGGGGGGAATCAGCCCCAGCATTTT
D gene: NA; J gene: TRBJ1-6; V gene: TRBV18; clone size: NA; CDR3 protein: CASSIAGGDSPLHF; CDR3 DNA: TGTGCCAGCTCGATAGCGGGGGGCGATTCACCCCTCCACTTT
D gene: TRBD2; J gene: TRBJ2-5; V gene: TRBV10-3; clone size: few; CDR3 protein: CAISERTSGHQETQYF; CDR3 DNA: TGTGCCATCAGTGAAAGGACTAGCGGGCACCAAGAGACCCAGTACTTC
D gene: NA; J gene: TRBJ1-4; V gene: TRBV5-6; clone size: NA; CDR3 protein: CASSTPGEGGEKLFF; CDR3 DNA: TGTGCCAGCAGCACCCCGGGAGAAGGAGGGGAAAAACTGTTTTTT
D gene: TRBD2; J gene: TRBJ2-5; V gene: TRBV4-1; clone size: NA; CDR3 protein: CASSHPLAGVEETQYF; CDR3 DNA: TGCGCCAGCAGCCATCCCCTAGCGGGGGTAGAAGAGACCCAGTACTTC
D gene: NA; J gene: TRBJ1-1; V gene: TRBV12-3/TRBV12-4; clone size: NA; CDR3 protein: CATFPTEAFF; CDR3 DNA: TGTGCCACTTTTCCCACTGAAGCTTTCTTT
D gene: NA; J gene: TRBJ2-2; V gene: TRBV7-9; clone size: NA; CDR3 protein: CASTRPRLSAVELFF; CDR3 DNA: TGTGCCAGCACCCGCCCTCGGCTTTCTGCGGTCGAGCTGTTTTTT
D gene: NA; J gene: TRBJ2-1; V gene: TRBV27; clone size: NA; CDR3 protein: CASSSPAAGSRNEQFF; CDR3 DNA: TGTGCCAGCAGTTCCCCGGCAGCCGGGAGCCGCAATGAGCAGTTCTTC
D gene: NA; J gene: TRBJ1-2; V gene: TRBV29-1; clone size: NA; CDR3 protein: CSVPTGSSSTTPYGYTF; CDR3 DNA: TGCAGCGTTCCAACGGGGTCCTCATCCACTACCCCCTATGGCTACACCTTC
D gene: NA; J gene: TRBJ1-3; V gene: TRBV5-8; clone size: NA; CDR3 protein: CASSLDAGHGNTIYF; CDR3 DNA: TGTGCCAGCAGCTTGGACGCAGGGCATGGAAACACCATATATTTT
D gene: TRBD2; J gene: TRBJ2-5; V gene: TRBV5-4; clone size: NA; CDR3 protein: CASSLDSGLETQYF; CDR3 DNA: TGTGCCAGCAGCTTGGATAGCGGGTTAGAGACCCAGTACTTC
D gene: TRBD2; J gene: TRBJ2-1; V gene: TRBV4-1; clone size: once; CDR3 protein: CASSQELAGGYNEQFF; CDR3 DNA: TGCGCCAGCAGCCAAGAACTAGCGGGGGGGTACAATGAGCAGTTCTTC
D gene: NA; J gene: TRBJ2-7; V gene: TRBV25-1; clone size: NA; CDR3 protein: CASSFAGSGEQYF; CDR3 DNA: TGTGCCAGCAGTTTCGCTGGGAGCGGCGAGCAGTACTTC
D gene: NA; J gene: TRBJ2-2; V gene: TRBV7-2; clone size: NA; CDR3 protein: CASKPLGSTVTGELFF; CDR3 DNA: TGTGCCAGCAAACCTTTGGGCTCCACAGTCACCGGGGAGCTGTTTTTT
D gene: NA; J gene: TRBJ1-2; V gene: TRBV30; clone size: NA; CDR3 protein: CAWTLPPRTGGYTF; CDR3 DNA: TGTGCCTGGACTCTCCCCCCCAGGACTGGTGGCTACACCTTC
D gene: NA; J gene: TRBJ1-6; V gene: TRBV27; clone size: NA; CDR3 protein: CASSRTENSPLHF; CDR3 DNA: TGTGCCAGCAGCCGGACAGAGAACTCACCCCTCCACTTT
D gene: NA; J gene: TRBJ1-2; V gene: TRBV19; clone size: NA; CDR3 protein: CASSIAADSFYGYTF; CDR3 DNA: TGTGCCAGTAGTATAGCCGCCGACAGCTTCTATGGCTACACCTTC
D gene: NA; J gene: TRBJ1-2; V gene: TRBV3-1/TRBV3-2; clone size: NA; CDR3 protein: CASSQALGYTF; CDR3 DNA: TGTGCCAGCAGCCAAGCCCTTGGCTACACCTTC
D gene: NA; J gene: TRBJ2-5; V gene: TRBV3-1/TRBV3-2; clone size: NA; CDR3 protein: CASSPGIGDLETQYF; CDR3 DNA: TGTGCCAGCAGCCCCGGTATTGGGGACTTAGAGACCCAGTACTTC
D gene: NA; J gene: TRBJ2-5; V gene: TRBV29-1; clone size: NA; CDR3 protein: CSVDGAGQETQYF; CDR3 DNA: TGCAGCGTTGATGGGGCAGGGCAAGAGACCCAGTACTTC
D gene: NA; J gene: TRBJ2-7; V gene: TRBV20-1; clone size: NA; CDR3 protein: CSGGQSLEQYF; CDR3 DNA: TGCAGTGGGGGCCAGTCTCTCGAGCAGTACTTC
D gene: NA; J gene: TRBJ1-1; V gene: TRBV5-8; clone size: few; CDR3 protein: CASSFSSSNTEAFF; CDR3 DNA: TGTGCCAGCAGCTTTAGCTCCAGCAACACTGAAGCTTTCTTT
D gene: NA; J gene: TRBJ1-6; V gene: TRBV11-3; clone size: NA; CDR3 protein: CASSRGYNSPLHF; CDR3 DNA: TGTGCCAGCAGCCGCGGCTATAATTCACCCCTCCACTTT
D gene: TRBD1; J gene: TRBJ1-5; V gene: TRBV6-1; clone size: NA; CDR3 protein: CASSEQDRRSNQPQHF; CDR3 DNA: TGTGCCAGCAGTGAACAGGACAGGCGGAGCAATCAGCCCCAGCATTTT
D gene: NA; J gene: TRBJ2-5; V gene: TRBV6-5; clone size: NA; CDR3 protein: CASSYSTGDETQYF; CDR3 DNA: TGTGCCAGCAGTTACTCGACAGGTGACGAGACCCAGTACTTC
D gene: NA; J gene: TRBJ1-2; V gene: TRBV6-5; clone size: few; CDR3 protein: CASSYSRGPGYGYTF; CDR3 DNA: TGTGCCAGCAGTTACAGCAGGGGCCCTGGCTATGGCTACACCTTC